Listed here are 30 T cell receptor beta chains from one sample, sequenced in a study of T cells in Graves' hyperthyroidism and ophthalmopathy. From RNA transcripts, TCR beta CDR3 regions were amplified. The primer set for the first-round RT-PCR of the TCR CDR3 was HTBI. From the multiplex PCR reads, TCRdb called clonotypes with MiXCR, one entry per CDR3 protein. Counted here are about 690,000 distinct CDR3 sequences, 15% to 20% occurring once; the ten biggest clones make up around 15%. The specimen sequenced was blood. The receptors derive from a man aged 50 to 60 with Graves' hyperthyroidism.

At least ten counts were recorded for this clonotype. The chain employs TRBV2 and TRBJ2-1, with D possibly matching TRBD1 (5 bases). The CDR3 has 12 residues. The V and J ends lost 7 bases and 7 bases respectively, with 11 bases between them. CDR1 and CDR2 from the germline V gene are SNHLY and FYNNEI. In DNA, the CDR3 is TGTGCCAGCACCAGGGTGGAGAATGAGCAGTTCTTC. Protein: CASTRVENEQFF.

The chain couples TRBV2 to TRBJ2-5; the D gene is possibly TRBD2 (6 bases). Trimming stripped 5 bases from V and 6 bases from J, with 28 bases between. The germline V gene encodes CDR1 SNHLY and CDR2 FYNNEI. CDR3 size: 18 residues. The CDR3 sequence: CASSTFRWTTGMEQTQYF. The CDR3 DNA is TGTGCCAGCAGTACCTTCCGGTGGACTACCGGGATGGAACAGACCCAGTACTTC.

The chain employs TRBV6-1 and TRBJ1-3; D unclear. Germline assignment: CDR1 MNHNS and CDR2 SASEGT. V lost 8 bases to trimming and J lost 5 bases, with 16 bases between them. CDR3 length: 14 residues. The CDR3 spells CASGPSGGRNTIYF. CDR3 DNA: TGTGCCAGCGGCCCTAGTGGAGGAAGAAACACCATATATTTT.

Many counts were recorded for this clonotype. J is TRBJ2-1 and V is TRBV28; perhaps D is TRBD1 or TRBD2 (5 bases each). CDR3 length: 16 residues. The V and J ends lost 2 bases and 3 bases respectively, with 14 bases between them. Germline V lookup: CDR1 MDHEN, CDR2 SYDVKM. CDR3 nucleotide sequence: TGTGCCAGCAGTTTAATAGCCCGGGGCGACTACAATGAGCAGTTCTTC. As protein: CASSLIARGDYNEQFF.

At least ten counts were recorded for this clonotype. The rearrangement joins TRBV5-1 to TRBJ2-2; TRBD1 matches 11 bases. With 4 bases clipped from V and 6 bases from J, the junction kept 2 bases outside the gene matches. The CDR3 extends over 14 amino acids. Germline CDR1 and CDR2: SGHRS and YFSETQ. The CDR3 DNA reads as TGCGCCAGCAGCCTGGGACAGGGGGCCGGGGAGCTGTTTTTT. It yields the protein CASSLGQGAGELFF.

This clonotype occurred many times. The chain couples TRBV7-2 to TRBJ2-2; D unresolved. Per the germline V gene, CDR1 is SGHTA and CDR2 is FQGNSA. CDR3 size: 13 residues. With 5 bases removed from V and 8 bases from J, the gap between germline ends came to 12 bases. The CDR3 spells CASSQPPLGELFF. In DNA, the CDR3 is TGTGCCAGCAGCCAACCGCCCCTAGGGGAGCTGTTTTTT.

The chain joins TRBV7-2 to TRBJ2-2; TRBD1 is a possible D gene (6 bases). The germline V and J ends were trimmed by 5 bases and 0 bases, with 10 bases remaining between them. The CDR3 is made up of 15 amino acids. Germline-derived CDR1 and CDR2 are SGHTA and FQGNSA. Here the CDR3 DNA reads TGTGCCAGCAGCACAGGGTGGTCGAACACCGGGGAGCTGTTTTTT. Its protein is CASSTGWSNTGELFF.

This clonotype showed up many times. This chain uses TRBV6-6 with TRBJ2-1, with D uncertain. Germline CDR1 is MNHNY and CDR2 is SVGAGI (reference sequence). The CDR3 is 18 amino acids. V dropped 0 bases and J dropped 0 bases, with 15 bases sitting between them. The CDR3 region has the DNA TGTGCCAGCAGTTACTCGAGTTCGGTTAGGAGCTCCTACAATGAGCAGTTCTTC. Protein sequence: CASSYSSSVRSSYNEQFF.

This clonotype came up a few times. A much more abundant neighbour one base away suggests this may be a read error. The V and J genes are TRBV2 and TRBJ2-4; TRBD2 agrees at 9 bases. Germline values: CDR1 SNHLY, CDR2 FYNNEI. Unmatched junction bases numbered 3, after V lost 4 bases and J lost 2 bases. CDR3 size: 15 residues. The CDR3 sequence: CASSASGTTKNIQYF. As DNA, the CDR3 is TGTGCCAGCAGTGCTAGCGGGACAACCAAAAACATTCAGTACTTC.

In its sample, this clonotype was seen many times. The chain employs TRBV7-2 and TRBJ1-1, with 7 bases identical to TRBD1. J was trimmed by 0 bases and V by 6 bases; bases with no gene match: 4. The germline V gene has CDR1 SGHTA and CDR2 FQGNSA. The CDR3 consists of 14 residues. This chain's CDR3 is CASRLQGMNTEAFF. Written as DNA, the CDR3 is TGTGCCAGCAGATTACAGGGGATGAACACTGAAGCTTTCTTT.

Ten or more counts support this clonotype. The chain carries TRBV18 and TRBJ2-7; 9 bases match TRBD1. Trimming took 2 bases from V and 5 from J; bases not matched to a gene: 13. Germline CDR1 is KGHSH and CDR2 is LQKENI. This CDR3 has 17 amino acids. The chain's CDR3 is CASSPGRTGGFANEQYF. In DNA, the CDR3 is TGTGCCAGCTCACCAGGTAGAACAGGGGGCTTCGCGAACGAGCAGTACTTC.

This rearrangement joins TRBV5-6 to TRBJ1-1; a possible D gene is TRBD1 (6 bases). V was shortened by 1 base and J by 4 bases, with 11 bases between the two germline ends. Germline CDR1 SGHDT, CDR2 YYEEEE. CDR3 length equals 14 residues. CDR3 DNA: TGTGCCAGCAGCTTGACAGGGCGATCCACTGAAGCTTTCTTT. It translates to CASSLTGRSTEAFF.

In regard to this clonotype: At one end the junction does not follow the germline gene, possibly because of a read error. DNA for the CDR3: TGTGTCAGCAGCCAAGGTGTGGCAGGAAGGTTGTTCTTT. Its translation: CVSSQGVAGRLFF. V usage is TRBV3-1 and J usage is TRBJ1-1; the D is unclear. The CDR3 sequence is 13 residues long. The germline gives CDR1 LGHDT, CDR2 YNNKEL (reference sequence).

This clonotype was seen just once. The rearrangement uses TRBV2 and TRBJ2-7; 7 bases are shared with TRBD2. CDR3 length equals 15 residues. The germline CDR1 and CDR2 sequences are SNHLY and FYNNEI. The V segment lost 2 bases and the J segment 0 bases; nucleotides outside the gene matches: 4. CDR3 sequence reads: CASSETGGSSYEQYF. CDR3 DNA sequence: TGTGCCAGCAGTGAAACTGGCGGGAGCTCCTACGAGCAGTACTTC.

This clonotype was seen only a few times. J is TRBJ2-7 and V is TRBV7-2; D is undetermined. Between the trimmed V and J ends, which lost 3 bases and 2 bases, there was a span of 5 bases. Per the germline V gene, CDR1 is SGHTA and CDR2 is FQGNSA. CDR3 size: 12 residues. The CDR3 spells CASSFVTYEQYF. In DNA, the CDR3 is TGTGCCAGCAGCTTTGTCACCTACGAGCAGTACTTC.

This clonotype was observed at least ten times. V usage is TRBV19 and J usage is TRBJ1-1; D call uncertain. Germline CDR1 and CDR2: LNHDA and SQIVND (reference sequence). The length of the CDR3 is 16 residues. The V gene lost 0 bases and the J gene lost 1 base, with 12 bases spanning the gap. The CDR3 DNA reads as TGTGCCAGTAGTATAGATAAGCGGCCAACGAACACTGAAGCTTTCTTT. This encodes CASSIDKRPTNTEAFF.

This clonotype was seen repeatedly, ten times or more. In nucleotides, the CDR3 is TGTGCCAGCAGCTTAGGAGGGGTAATGGCCGGGGAGCTGTTTTTT. Translating gives CASSLGGVMAGELFF. This chain uses TRBV11-1 with TRBJ2-2; tentatively, D is TRBD1 or TRBD2 (5 bases each). CDR3 length equals 15 residues. V dropped 1 base and J dropped 6 bases, with 12 bases sitting between them. Germline lookup yields CDR1 SGHAT and CDR2 FQDESV (reference sequence).

This clonotype was counted at least ten times. The CDR3 DNA sequence: TGTGCCAGCAGCCATCGGGGAGAGCAGTATTTT. Translating gives CASSHRGEQYF. The genes are TRBV11-2 and TRBJ2-7, with D possibly matching TRBD2 (5 bases). Near its end, the DNA agrees better with TRBJ2-3, so the J call may be wrong. The germline V gene has CDR1 SGHAT and CDR2 FQNNGV. This CDR3 contains 11 residues.

This clonotype appeared many times. This chain uses TRBV28 with TRBJ2-3; 16 nucleotides agree with TRBD2. Germline V gene lookup returns CDR1 MDHEN and CDR2 SYDVKM. CDR3 length equals 21 residues. With V trimmed by 6 bases and J by 2 bases, 17 bases remained unmatched. CDR3 protein: CASSRPGLAGGPKSDTDTQYF. Written as DNA, the CDR3 is TGTGCCAGCAGCCGACCGGGACTAGCGGGAGGGCCTAAGTCAGACACAGATACGCAGTATTTT.

This clonotype turned up a few times. This chain links TRBV7-2 with TRBJ1-1; a possible D gene is TRBD1 (5 bases). V was clipped by 1 base and J by 3 bases, with 9 bases between them. CDR3 size: 14 residues. The germline V gene encodes CDR1 SGHTA and CDR2 FQGNSA. CDR3 nucleotide sequence: TGTGCCAGCAGCTTAGAGGTGGGGGACACTGAAGCTTTCTTT. This codes for CASSLEVGDTEAFF.

This clonotype was seen many times. The DNA of the CDR3 is TGTGCCAGCAGCTTGACAGAAACAAATTCACCCCTCCACTTT. Translated, it gives CASSLTETNSPLHF. The V and J genes are TRBV7-9 and TRBJ1-6, with a weak D call TRBD1 (5 bases). The CDR3 spans 14 residues. Trimming left V 3 bases short and J 7 bases short, with 10 bases between. Germline loops: CDR1 SEHNR, CDR2 FQNEAQ (reference sequence).

The chain has TRBV28 and TRBJ1-5, with a tentative D call TRBD1 (5 bases). The CDR3 is made up of 17 amino acids. Trimming left V 5 bases short and J 5 bases short, with 22 bases between. CDR1 and CDR2 (germline): MDHEN, SYDVKM. Written as DNA, the CDR3 is TGTGCCAGCAGTCTCTCCGGGCCCGACAGAAACCATCAGCCCCAGCATTTT. Translating gives CASSLSGPDRNHQPQHF. The full variable domain, in which reference TRBV28 and TRBJ1-5 provide the parts outside the CDR3, is DVKVTQSSRYLVKRTGEKVFLECVQDMDHENMFWYRQDPGLGLRLIYFSYDVKMKEKGDIPEGYSVSREKKERFSLILESASTNQTSMYLCASSLSGPDRNHQPQHFGDGTRLSIL.

The rearrangement joins TRBV2 to TRBJ1-2, with D possibly being TRBD1 (6 bases). V was cut by 10 bases and J by 0 bases, with 21 bases left in between. The CDR3 length is 16 residues. Germline CDR1 is SNHLY and CDR2 is FYNNEI. CDR3 sequence reads: CATPALGAGANYGYTF. The CDR3 bases are TGTGCCACCCCCGCGCTGGGGGCCGGAGCTAACTATGGCTACACCTTC.

Only one count was recorded for this clonotype. The junction and the germline gene differ at one end; a read error may be behind it. CDR3 sequence reads: CSVLSALASSYDEQFF. CDR3 in DNA: TGCAGCGTCCTATCAGCACTAGCGAGCTCCTACGATGAGCAGTTCTTC. The V call is TRBV29-1, the J call TRBJ2-1; 7 bases map to TRBD2. The germline gives CDR1 SQVTM, CDR2 ANQGSEA. This CDR3 comprises 16 residues.

This sequence joins TRBV7-2 and TRBJ1-3; D call uncertain. CDR1 is SGHTA and CDR2 is FQGNSA in the germline V gene. The CDR3 has 15 residues. The V and J ends lost 1 base and 7 bases respectively, with 14 bases between them. Written as DNA, the CDR3 is TGTGCCAGCAGCTTAGGGACTCTCAGGAGGAACACCATATATTTT. This gives the protein CASSLGTLRRNTIYF.

This clonotype has just a few counts. A much more abundant neighbour one base away suggests this may be a read error. This sequence joins TRBV6-1 and TRBJ2-7; D is perhaps TRBD2 (5 bases). The CDR3 runs to 16 residues. Trimming took 5 bases from V and 5 from J, leaving 22 bases between them. Germline CDR1 is MNHNS and CDR2 is SASEGT. CDR3 residues: CASSHSGRRYGNEQYF. Written as DNA, the CDR3 is TGTGCCAGCAGTCACTCTGGAAGGAGGTATGGGAACGAGCAGTACTTC.

This clonotype came up many times. The chain carries TRBV6-1 and TRBJ1-2, with D unresolved. CDR1 is MNHNS and CDR2 is SASEGT in the germline V gene. Trimming left V 5 bases short and J 8 bases short, with 21 bases between. CDR3 length: 15 amino acids. CDR3 amino acids: CASSSAADGYRGYTF. The CDR3 region has the DNA TGTGCCAGCAGTTCCGCCGCGGACGGCTATCGGGGCTACACCTTC.

This clonotype came up a few times. This chain connects TRBV7-9 to TRBJ2-1; D call uncertain. Germline V lookup: CDR1 SEHNR, CDR2 FQNEAQ (reference sequence). Deletions cut 0 bases from V and 7 bases from J, with 7 bases between. This CDR3 has 13 amino acids. CDR3 in DNA: TGTGCCAGCAGCTTAGCGCTTAAAAATGAGCAGTTCTTC. This encodes CASSLALKNEQFF.

This clonotype occurred many times. CDR3 sequence: CASSLSSGMPEAFF. CDR3 nucleotide sequence: TGTGCCAGCAGCTTATCCTCAGGGATGCCTGAAGCTTTCTTT. This sequence joins TRBV7-2 and TRBJ1-1; TRBD1 might be the D (5 bases). Between the trimmed V and J ends, which lost 2 bases and 6 bases, there was a span of 13 bases. This CDR3 region has 14 residues. Germline V gene lookup returns CDR1 SGHTA and CDR2 FQGNSA.

V and J are TRBV14 and TRBJ1-4; perhaps TRBD1 as D (6 bases). CDR3 size: 13 residues. V lost 10 bases and J lost 6, with 15 bases in between. Germline loops: CDR1 SGHDN, CDR2 FVKESK. CDR3 region: CANYRDLDEKLFF. DNA for the CDR3: TGTGCCAACTACAGGGACCTTGATGAAAAACTGTTTTTT. The full variable domain, rest sourced from reference TRBV14 and TRBJ1-4, is EAGVTQFPSHSVIEKGQTVTLRCDPISGHDNLYWYRRVMGKEIKFLLHFVKESKQDESGMPNNRFLAERTGGTYSTLKVQPAELEDSGVYFCANYRDLDEKLFFGSGTQLSVL.